This T cell receptor (beta chain) was documented in a study of CD8 T cells in ankylosing spondylitis. Broader study findings: Some of the motif variants had earlier been found in reactive arthritis patients' fluid and blood. What seemed typical of ankylosing spondylitis blood was a TCR beta motif built from eight highly homologous variants.

From germline, CDR1 is MNHEY and CDR2 SVGEGT. This CDR3 has 14 residues. V lost 3 bases and J lost 4, with 10 bases in between. Concerning this clonotype itself: What it binds is not known.

TCRdb reprocessed the 5' RACE reads with MiXCR, giving one entry per CDR3 protein. The sample gives 130,000 or so distinct CDR3 sequences, 15% to 20% of which show up once; 30% to 35% is in the top ten. The TCR comes from a male donor with ankylosing spondylitis. Material for sequencing was blood, either unsorted or a sorted T cell fraction (not recorded which). The chain uses TRBV6-2 or TRBV6-3 and TRBJ2-1; no firm D call. CDR3 region: CASSYYADYNEQFF. The CDR3 region has the DNA TGTGCCAGCAGTTATTATGCAGATTACAATGAGCAGTTCTTC.